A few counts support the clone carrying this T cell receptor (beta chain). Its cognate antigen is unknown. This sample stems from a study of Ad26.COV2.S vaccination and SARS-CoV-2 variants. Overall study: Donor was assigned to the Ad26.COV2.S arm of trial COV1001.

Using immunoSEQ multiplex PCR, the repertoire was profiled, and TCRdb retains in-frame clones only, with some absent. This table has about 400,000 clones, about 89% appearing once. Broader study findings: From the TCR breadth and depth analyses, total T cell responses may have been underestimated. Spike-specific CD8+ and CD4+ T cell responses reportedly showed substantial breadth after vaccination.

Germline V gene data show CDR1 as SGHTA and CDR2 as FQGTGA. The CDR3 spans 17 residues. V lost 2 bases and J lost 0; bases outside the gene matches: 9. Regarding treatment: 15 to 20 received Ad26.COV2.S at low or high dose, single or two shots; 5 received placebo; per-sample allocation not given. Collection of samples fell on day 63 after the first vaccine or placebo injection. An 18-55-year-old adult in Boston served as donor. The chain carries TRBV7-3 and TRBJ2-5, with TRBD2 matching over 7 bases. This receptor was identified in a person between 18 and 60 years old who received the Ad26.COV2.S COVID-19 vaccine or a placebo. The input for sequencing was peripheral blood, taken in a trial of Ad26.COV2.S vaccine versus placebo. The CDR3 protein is CASSLGGPGTNQETQYF. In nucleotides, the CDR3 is TGTGCCAGCAGCTTAGGTGGACCCGGGACTAACCAAGAGACCCAGTACTTC.